The entry below describes one T cell receptor (beta chain). Germline CDR1 is SNHLY and CDR2 is FYNNEI. V lost 3 bases to trimming and J lost 4 bases, with 10 bases between them. The CDR3 is made up of 14 amino acids. The entry originates in a study of Ad26.COV2.S vaccination and SARS-CoV-2 variants. Study-level background: Donor allocation was to the COV1001 Ad26.COV2.S trial arm.

The method was immunoSEQ multiplex PCR; TCRdb's version includes in-frame clones alone and lacks a portion of them. The sample has around 450,000 clones, 88% seen once; the top ten hold 3.6%. Regarding treatment: approximately 18 received Ad26.COV2.S at low or high dose, single or two shots; several received placebo; per-sample allocation not given. All samples were drawn on day 63, counting from the first vaccine or placebo injection. In Boston, an adult donor aged 18-55 years took part. Wuhan-strain spike was delivered by a replication-incompetent Ad26 vector. Sample: peripheral blood, taken in a trial of Ad26.COV2.S vaccine versus placebo. The rearrangement uses TRBV2 and TRBJ2-1, with D possibly being TRBD1 (7 bases). The sequence was obtained from a person aged 18 to 65 who received the Ad26.COV2.S COVID-19 vaccine or a placebo. This CDR3 is CASSDRGTYNEQFF. CDR3 coding DNA: TGTGCCAGCAGTGACAGGGGGACTTACAATGAGCAGTTCTTC.